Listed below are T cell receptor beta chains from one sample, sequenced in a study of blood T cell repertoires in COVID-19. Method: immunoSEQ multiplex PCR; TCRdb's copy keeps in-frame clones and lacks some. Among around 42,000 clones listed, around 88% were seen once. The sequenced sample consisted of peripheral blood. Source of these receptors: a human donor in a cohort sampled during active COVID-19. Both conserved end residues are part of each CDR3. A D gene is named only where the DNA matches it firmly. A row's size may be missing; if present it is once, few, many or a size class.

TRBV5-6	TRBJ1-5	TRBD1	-	TGTGCCAGCAGCTGGACAGGGTTGGGCAATCAGCCCCAGCATTTT	CASSWTGLGNQPQHF
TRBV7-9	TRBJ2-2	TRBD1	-	TGTGCCAGCAGCTGGTTAGACAGGGGGCGATACACCGGGGAGCTGTTTTTT	CASSWLDRGRYTGELFF
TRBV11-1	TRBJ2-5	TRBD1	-	TGTGCCAGCAGCCGGGGTGGGACAGGCTCGAAGACCCAGTACTTC	CASSRGGTGSKTQYF
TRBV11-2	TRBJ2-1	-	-	TGTGCCAGCAGCTCGCTGGTGGCCAATGAGCAGTTCTTC	CASSSLVANEQFF
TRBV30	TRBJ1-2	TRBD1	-	TGTGCCTGGAGTGCAGGGGGCGCGAGCCACTATGGCTACACCTTC	CAWSAGGASHYGYTF
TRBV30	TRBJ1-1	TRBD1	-	TGTGCCTGGGATAAGGGGACAGTGAACACTGAAGCTTTCTTT	CAWDKGTVNTEAFF
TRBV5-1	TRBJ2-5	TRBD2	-	TGCGCCAGCAGCCTGGACCCTAGCGGGGTAGGAGAGACCCAGTACTTC	CASSLDPSGVGETQYF
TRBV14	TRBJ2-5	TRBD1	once	TGTGCCAGCAGCCCCTCCTCAGGGGGAGAGACCCAGTACTTC	CASSPSSGGETQYF
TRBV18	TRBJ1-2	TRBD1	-	TGTGCCAGCTCACCGGACAGGGAAATCTATGGCTACACCTTC	CASSPDREIYGYTF
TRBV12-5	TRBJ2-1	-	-	TGTGCTAGTGGTCTAGGGGCTGAGCAGTTCTTC	CASGLGAEQFF
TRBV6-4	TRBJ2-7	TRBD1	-	TGTGCCGGCAGTGCCGACCCGGGACAGGGTCCCCACGAGCAGTACTTC	CAGSADPGQGPHEQYF
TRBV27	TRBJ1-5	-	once	TGTGCCAGCAGTAACCGACAGACATCCCCTTTTAGCAATCAGCCCCAGCATTTT	CASSNRQTSPFSNQPQHF
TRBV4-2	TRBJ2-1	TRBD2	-	TGTGCCAGCAGCCTCACCGCCCTAGCGGGGGGGCGGAATGAGCAGTTCTTC	CASSLTALAGGRNEQFF
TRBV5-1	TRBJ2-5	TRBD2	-	TGCGCCAGCAGCGTCAACCCTAGCGGGAGTTCCTATGAGACCCAGTACTTC	CASSVNPSGSSYETQYF
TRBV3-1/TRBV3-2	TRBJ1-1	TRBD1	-	TGTGCCAGCAGCCATGGGACAGGGGGGATGAACACTGAAGCTTTCTTT	CASSHGTGGMNTEAFF
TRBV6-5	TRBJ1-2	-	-	TGTGCCAGCAGCAGGACAGCCTTAGGCGGCTACACCTTC	CASSRTALGGYTF
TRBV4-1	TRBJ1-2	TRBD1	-	TGCGCCAGCAGCCGCTCAGGGGGCCCTGGCTACACCTTC	CASSRSGGPGYTF
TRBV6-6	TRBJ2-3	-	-	TGTGCCAGCAGTTACTCGTGGGAGATCCCAGATACGCAGTATTTT	CASSYSWEIPDTQYF
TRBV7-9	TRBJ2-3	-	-	TGTGCCAGCAGCCGTCAGGCCGGAATCACAGATACGCAGTATTTT	CASSRQAGITDTQYF
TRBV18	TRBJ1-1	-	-	TGTGCCAGCTCACCAGGTCAACAGGGTCGGGGTGCTTTCTTT	CASSPGQQGRGAFF
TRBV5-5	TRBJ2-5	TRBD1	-	TGTGCCAGCAGCTGGACAGGGCGACAAGAGACCCAGTACTTC	CASSWTGRQETQYF
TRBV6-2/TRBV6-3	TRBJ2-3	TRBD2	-	TGTGCCAGCAGTTCCCCCCGGGGGGGGGCCTCATCGATCCCAGATACGCAGTATTTT	CASSSPRGGASSIPDTQYF
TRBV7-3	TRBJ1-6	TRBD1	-	TGTGCCAGCAGCCCCCGGACAGGACGTATGGATTCACCCCTCCACTTT	CASSPRTGRMDSPLHF
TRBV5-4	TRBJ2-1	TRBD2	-	TGTGCCGTCGCAGCGAATAAGGGAGGGGCAGGTGGTTTCAATGAGCAGTTCTTC	CAVAANKGGAGGFNEQFF
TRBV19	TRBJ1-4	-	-	TGTGCCAGTAGTATACGGGGGAACAGCGAGGCGAATGAAAAACTGTTTTTT	CASSIRGNSEANEKLFF
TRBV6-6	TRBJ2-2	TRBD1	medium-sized	TGTGCCAGCAGTTCGACAGGGGAGTCGGGGGAGCTGTTTTTT	CASSSTGESGELFF
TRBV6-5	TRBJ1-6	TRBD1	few	TGTGCCAGCAGTTTCCGGACAGGGCAGGGTTCACCCCTCCACTTT	CASSFRTGQGSPLHF
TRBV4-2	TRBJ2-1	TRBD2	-	TGTGCCAGCAGCCAGGAAGTAGCGGGGACTTACAATGAGCAGTTCTTC	CASSQEVAGTYNEQFF
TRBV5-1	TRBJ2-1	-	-	TGCGCCAGCAGCTTGGCCAACGGCGCTACTAGCTCCTACAATGAGCAGTTCTTC	CASSLANGATSSYNEQFF
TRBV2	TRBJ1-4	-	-	TGTGCCAGCGGATATCTCAGGGGAGACATGAGGGAAAAACTGTTTTTT	CASGYLRGDMREKLFF
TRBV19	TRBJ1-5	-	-	TGTGCCAGTAGTCGGACAGAGAATCAGCCCCAGCATTTT	CASSRTENQPQHF
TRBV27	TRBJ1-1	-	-	TGTGCCAGCAGTAATGTGGGGAGGACTGAAGCTTTCTTT	CASSNVGRTEAFF
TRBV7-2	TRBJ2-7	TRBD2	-	TGTGCCAGCAGCTTAGAGGCGGGAGGACCCTACGAGCAGTACTTC	CASSLEAGGPYEQYF
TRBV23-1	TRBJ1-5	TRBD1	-	TGCGCCAGCAGCACGGACAGGGGAGATGGTTGGGATCAGCCCCAGCATTTT	CASSTDRGDGWDQPQHF
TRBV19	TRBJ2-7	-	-	TGTGCCAGTAGTGGGGCACCTTCTCTGGAGCAGTACTTC	CASSGAPSLEQYF
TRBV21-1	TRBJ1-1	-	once	TGTGCCAGCAGCCTCACCCGAGGGGCTTTCTTT	CASSLTRGAFF
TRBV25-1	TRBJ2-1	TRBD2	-	TGTGCCAGCAGTGAATTCGGGGGGGCCTGGAATGAGCAGTTCTTC	CASSEFGGAWNEQFF
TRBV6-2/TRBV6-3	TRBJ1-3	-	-	TGTGCCAGCAGTCGACAGGCCTACTCTGGAAACACCATATATTTT	CASSRQAYSGNTIYF
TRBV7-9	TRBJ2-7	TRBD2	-	TGTGCCAGCAGCCCAATAGCGGGAGGGTACGAGCAGTACTTC	CASSPIAGGYEQYF
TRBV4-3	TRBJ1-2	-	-	TGCGCCAGCAGCCAAGATTACCCCCGCGGAGAGTATGGCTACACCTTC	CASSQDYPRGEYGYTF
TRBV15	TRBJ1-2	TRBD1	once	TGTGCCACCAGCAGAGATCAGTTAACAGGGGTCTTCTATGGCTACACCTTC	CATSRDQLTGVFYGYTF
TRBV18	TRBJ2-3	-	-	TGTGCCAGCTCACCGGGCGGGAACACAGATACGCAGTATTTT	CASSPGGNTDTQYF
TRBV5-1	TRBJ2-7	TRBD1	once	TGCGCCAGCAGCTTGGATGGCAGGGGGCAATACGAGCAGTACTTC	CASSLDGRGQYEQYF
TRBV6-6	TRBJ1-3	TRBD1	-	TGTGCCAGCGGGACCCGGACAGGGGGAAACACCATATATTTT	CASGTRTGGNTIYF
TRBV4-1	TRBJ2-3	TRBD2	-	TGCGCCAGCAGCCGCGGGACTAGCGGGGGCAAGGATACGCAGTATTTT	CASSRGTSGGKDTQYF
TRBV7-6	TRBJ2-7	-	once	TGTGCCAGCAGCTTATCCGGGTCCGAGCAGTACTTC	CASSLSGSEQYF
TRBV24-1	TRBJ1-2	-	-	TGTGCCACCAGTGAGCCGACAGGAAACTATGGCTACACCTTC	CATSEPTGNYGYTF